A single sample gave rise to the 27 T cell receptor beta chains below, sequenced in a study of T-cell reconstitution after alpha-beta-depleted transplantation in children. For TCRbeta, the library was prepared with unique molecular identifiers. MiXCR, applied by TCRdb to the PCR reads, yields one record per CDR3 protein. The table lists just over 200,000 distinct CDR3 sequences, roughly 9.1% of them singletons. Sequences were derived from PBMCs, mostly from graft donor cells, sampled 360 days after TCRalphabeta/CD19-depleted stem cell transplant. These receptors originate from a male patient aged 2 to 10 who had a stem cell transplant for acute myeloid leukemia, so the T cells may come from the graft donor.

This clonotype was observed at least ten times. The chain recombines TRBV12-3 or TRBV12-4 with TRBJ1-1, with unresolved D. CDR3 size: 15 residues. V dropped 3 bases and J dropped 7 bases, with 18 bases sitting between them. The CDR3 bases are TGTGCCAGCAGTTTCTACCAAAGGACGGAATTTGAAGCTTTCTTT. Its protein is CASSFYQRTEFEAFF.

This clonotype occurred many times. The chain is built from TRBV4-2 and TRBJ2-5; D may be TRBD1 or TRBD2 (6 bases each). V lost 1 base to trimming and J lost 5 bases, with 14 bases between them. Per the germline V gene, CDR1 is LGHNA and CDR2 is YNFKEQ. This CDR3 region has 15 residues. CDR3 residues: CASSQVYGGGETQYF. The CDR3 bases are TGTGCCAGCAGCCAAGTTTATGGAGGGGGGGAGACCCAGTACTTC.

This clonotype was seen at least ten times. V gene TRBV9 combines with J gene TRBJ1-5, with D unclear. With 3 bases removed from V and 4 bases from J, the gap between germline ends came to 17 bases. This CDR3 has 16 residues. Germline CDR1 SGDLS, CDR2 YYNGEE. The CDR3 nucleotides are TGTGCCAGCAGCGCCCTTTGGGCCCCGGGTAATCAGCCCCAGCATTTT. As protein: CASSALWAPGNQPQHF.

In its sample, this clonotype was seen many times. The CDR3 DNA is TGTGCCAGCAGCCCCTATAGCGGCAATGAGCAGTTCTTC. Translating it yields CASSPYSGNEQFF. The chain links TRBV12-3 or TRBV12-4 to TRBJ2-1; D is possibly TRBD2 (6 bases). The CDR3 spans 13 residues. V was cut by 6 bases and J by 6 bases, with 12 bases left in between.

This clonotype was picked up a small number of times. The chain carries TRBV28 and TRBJ2-5; TRBD1 might be the D (6 bases). The CDR3 is 13 residues long. CDR1 and CDR2 (germline): MDHEN, SYDVKM. Trimming pared 0 bases from V and 10 bases from J, leaving 12 bases between. For the CDR3, the DNA is TGTGCCAGCAGTTTATGGGACAGCAAGGGCCAGTACTTC. It translates to CASSLWDSKGQYF.

In DNA, the CDR3 is TGTGCCAGCAGCTTAGTCTCGGGCGGGACTGAAGCTTTCTTT. Its protein is CASSLVSGGTEAFF. J is TRBJ1-1 and V is TRBV7-6; D is unclear. V was pared by 1 base and J by 5 bases, with 11 bases between. The CDR3 has 14 residues. Germline V lookup: CDR1 SGHVS, CDR2 FNYEAQ.

This chain links TRBV3-1 with TRBJ2-5; 10 nucleotides line up with TRBD1. The germline V gene encodes CDR1 LGHDT and CDR2 YNNKEL (reference sequence). V lost 0 bases, J lost 0 bases, and 7 bases stayed unmatched. The CDR3 covers 18 residues. CDR3 region: CASSQDRGTGVYQETQYF. CDR3 DNA: TGTGCCAGCAGCCAAGATCGGGGGACAGGGGTTTACCAAGAGACCCAGTACTTC.

This clonotype has a handful of counts. V and J are TRBV6-4 and TRBJ2-7, with 8 bases matching TRBD2. The CDR3 has 17 amino acids. Trimming cost V 2 bases and J 3 bases; bases outside gene matches: 12. CDR1 is MRHNA and CDR2 is SNTAGT in the germline V gene. DNA of the CDR3: TGTGCCAGCAGTGACCTCCACTTGTCGGGGGGGGTCTACGAGCAGTACTTC. It codes for CASSDLHLSGGVYEQYF.

The chain recombines TRBV20-1 with TRBJ2-7; no reliable D call. Germline CDR1 reads DFQATT; CDR2 reads SNEGSKA (reference sequence). The V end lost 1 base, the J end lost 3 bases, and 10 bases lay between the germline ends. The CDR3 is made up of 13 amino acids. CDR3 loop: CSARAGYLYEQYF. CDR3 coding DNA: TGCAGTGCTAGAGCCGGGTACCTCTACGAGCAGTACTTC.

This clonotype was detected only once. Being one base from a much bigger clone, this may be a read error. The rearrangement links TRBV7-8 to TRBJ2-1; D perhaps matches TRBD1 (7 bases). This CDR3 region has 16 residues. Germline CDR1 reads SGHVS; CDR2 reads FQNEAQ. CDR3 sequence: CASTTSAGQSYHEQFF. CDR3 DNA: TGTGCCAGCACCACCAGCGCGGGACAGTCCTACCATGAGCAGTTCTTC.

In this sample, this clonotype turned up many times. In DNA, the CDR3 is TGTGCCAGTAGTACTTATCACGGGACAGCCCGAGGCGAGCAGTACTTC. Encoded protein: CASSTYHGTARGEQYF. The V call is TRBV19, the J call TRBJ2-7, with 7 bases that match TRBD1. CDR3 length: 16 amino acids. Trimming cost V 4 bases and J 6 bases; bases outside gene matches: 15. CDR1 and CDR2 (germline): LNHDA, SQIVND (reference sequence).

This clonotype has a count of ten or more. This chain links TRBV7-2 with TRBJ2-1; 7 bases are shared with TRBD1. From germline, CDR1 is SGHTA and CDR2 FQGNSA. V was clipped by 6 bases and J by 0 bases; unmatched bases: 14. The CDR3 is 18 amino acids. CDR3 in amino acids: CASRTDHRQGFSYNEQFF. CDR3 nucleotide sequence: TGTGCCAGCAGGACCGACCATCGACAGGGTTTCTCCTACAATGAGCAGTTCTTC.

At least ten counts were recorded for this clonotype. The V call is TRBV12-3 or TRBV12-4, the J call TRBJ1-1; 11 bases are a match to TRBD1. V shed 5 bases and J 6 bases; nucleotides not matched to a gene: 5. The CDR3 is made up of 14 amino acids. The CDR3 sequence: CASSNPGQGAEAFF. The CDR3 DNA is TGTGCCAGCAGTAACCCGGGACAGGGGGCTGAAGCTTTCTTT.

In this sample, this clonotype turned up a few times. The J gene is TRBJ1-2, the V gene TRBV6-1, with D perhaps TRBD1 (5 bases). This CDR3 has 13 residues. Trimming left V 2 bases short and J 8 bases short, with 12 bases between. CDR1 is MNHNS, CDR2 SASEGT, per germline. CDR3 sequence: CASSERGLGGYTF. As DNA, the CDR3 is TGTGCCAGCAGTGAAAGGGGACTGGGAGGCTACACCTTC.

This clonotype occurred many times. The rearrangement joins TRBV25-1 to TRBJ2-2, with TRBD1 identical over 10 bases. This CDR3 is built from 16 residues. The ends lost 3 bases at V and 5 bases at J; junction bases unmatched: 6. Germline values: CDR1 MGHDK, CDR2 SYGVNS. CDR3 residues: CASSDATGGWTGELFF. CDR3 nucleotide sequence: TGTGCCAGCAGTGACGCGACAGGGGGCTGGACCGGGGAGCTGTTTTTT.

This clonotype was seen repeatedly, ten times or more. The chain has TRBV12-3 or TRBV12-4 and TRBJ1-5, with TRBD1 identical over 7 bases. The CDR3 totals 14 residues. After removal of 6 bases from V and 2 bases from J, the junction contained 4 bases not matched to a gene. The CDR3 bases are TGTGCCAGCAGCAAGACAGGGCGCAATCAGCCCCAGCATTTT. Translating it yields CASSKTGRNQPQHF.

The V and J genes are TRBV12-3 or TRBV12-4 and TRBJ2-1, with 9 nucleotides matching TRBD1. V was clipped by 2 bases and J by 4 bases; unmatched bases: 6. The CDR3 contains 16 residues. The CDR3 reads CASSLLRTGEYNEQFF. CDR3 sequence (DNA): TGTGCCAGCAGTTTACTAAGGACAGGGGAATACAATGAGCAGTTCTTC.

This clonotype showed up many times. The J gene is TRBJ2-3, the V gene TRBV20-1, with TRBD1 as a possible D gene (5 bases). V was clipped by 3 bases and J by 2 bases, with 15 bases between them. The CDR3 sequence is 15 residues long. From germline, CDR1 is DFQATT and CDR2 SNEGSKA (reference sequence). CDR3 in amino acids: CSASAPQGSTDTQYF. CDR3 bases: TGCAGTGCTAGTGCCCCTCAGGGATCCACAGATACGCAGTATTTT.

The rearrangement uses TRBV15 and TRBJ2-1; 14 bases are shared with TRBD2. The V gene end was trimmed by 10 bases and the J gene end by 8 bases; junction bases not matched to a gene: 19. The CDR3 spans 18 residues. Germline V gene data show CDR1 as LNHNV and CDR2 as YYDKDF (reference sequence). CDR3 nucleotides: TGTGCCATTCTGCTGGGACTAGCGGGGGTCTATCTTGGGGATGAGCAGTTCTTC. This translates into CAILLGLAGVYLGDEQFF.

This clonotype was detected many times. This sequence joins TRBV12-3 or TRBV12-4 and TRBJ2-2; perhaps TRBD1 as D (6 bases). Trimming shortened V by 3 bases and J by 1 base, and 9 bases separated the two germline ends. The CDR3 extends over 15 amino acids. This chain's CDR3 is CASSFRGQNTGELFF. CDR3 bases: TGTGCCAGCAGTTTCAGGGGACAGAACACCGGGGAGCTGTTTTTT.

This clonotype was counted only a few times. The gene calls are TRBV15 and TRBJ1-3; D gene uncertain. This CDR3 comprises 15 residues. CDR1 is LNHNV and CDR2 is YYDKDF in the germline V gene (reference sequence). V was clipped by 4 bases and J by 0 bases, with 10 bases between them. CDR3 region: CATSKDVLSGNTIYF. The CDR3 coding sequence is TGTGCCACCAGCAAAGACGTCCTCTCTGGAAACACCATATATTTT.

This clonotype was recorded at least ten times. The chain links TRBV12-3 or TRBV12-4 to TRBJ2-3; 12 bases map to TRBD2. Trimming at V came to 6 bases and at J to 8 bases, leaving 9 bases not matched to a gene. This CDR3 is built from 15 residues. CDR3 nucleotides: TGTGCCAGCAGCCTCCCCGGACTAGCGGGGTTTACGCAGTATTTT. It encodes CASSLPGLAGFTQYF.

This clonotype was recorded at least ten times. The rearrangement links TRBV5-1 to TRBJ2-3; 10 bases agree with TRBD2. CDR3 length equals 15 residues. V shed 3 bases, J shed 7 bases, and the junction held 8 bases outside the gene matches. The germline CDR1 and CDR2 sequences are SGHRS and YFSETQ. This chain's CDR3 is CASSSPGLAIYTQYF. CDR3 DNA sequence: TGCGCCAGCAGCTCTCCGGGACTAGCGATTTATACGCAGTATTTT.

This chain uses TRBV6-5 with TRBJ1-3; the D is unclear. The CDR3 has 14 amino acids. Germline CDR1 reads MNHEY; CDR2 reads SVGAGI. Trimming stripped 4 bases from V and 4 bases from J, with 11 bases between. The CDR3 loop is CASSFPGGGNTIYF. In DNA, the CDR3 is TGTGCCAGCAGTTTCCCCGGTGGCGGAAACACCATATATTTT.

This clonotype was recorded a few times. The V call is TRBV7-3, the J call TRBJ2-2; the D gene is possibly TRBD2 (6 bases). CDR1 and CDR2 from the germline V gene are SGHTA and FQGTGA. Trimming cost V 5 bases and J 6 bases, with 13 bases left between them. The CDR3 totals 14 residues. In DNA form, the CDR3 reads TGTGCCAGCAGCCCCGGAGGGGTGGCCGGGGAGCTGTTTTTT. Translated: CASSPGGVAGELFF.

This clonotype was picked up a small number of times. The rearrangement joins TRBV7-9 to TRBJ2-7; no clear D gene. Looked up from germline, CDR1 is SEHNR and CDR2 is FQNEAQ (reference sequence). This CDR3 comprises 13 residues. Trimming shortened V by 5 bases and J by 3 bases, and 11 bases separated the two germline ends. CDR3 amino acids: CASSPPLGYEQYF. The CDR3 region has the DNA TGTGCCAGCAGCCCCCCTCTGGGCTACGAGCAGTACTTC.

To note about this clonotype: An end of the junction differs from the germline gene, which may be a read error. V and J are TRBV19 and TRBJ2-3; 9 bases map to TRBD2. The CDR3 sequence is 13 residues long. The germline CDR1 and CDR2 sequences are LNHDA and SQIVND (reference sequence). CDR3 bases: TGTGTCAGTAGTATCCAACTAGCGGGTATTCAGTATTTT. It specifies CVSSIQLAGIQYF. Using reference TRBV19 and TRBJ2-3 for the parts outside the CDR3, the full variable domain is DGGITQSPKYLFRKEGQNVTLSCEQNLNHDAMYWYRQDPGQGLRLIYYSQIVNDFQKGDIAEGYSVSREKKESFPLTVTSAQKNPTAFYLCVSSIQLAGIQYFGPGTRLTVL.